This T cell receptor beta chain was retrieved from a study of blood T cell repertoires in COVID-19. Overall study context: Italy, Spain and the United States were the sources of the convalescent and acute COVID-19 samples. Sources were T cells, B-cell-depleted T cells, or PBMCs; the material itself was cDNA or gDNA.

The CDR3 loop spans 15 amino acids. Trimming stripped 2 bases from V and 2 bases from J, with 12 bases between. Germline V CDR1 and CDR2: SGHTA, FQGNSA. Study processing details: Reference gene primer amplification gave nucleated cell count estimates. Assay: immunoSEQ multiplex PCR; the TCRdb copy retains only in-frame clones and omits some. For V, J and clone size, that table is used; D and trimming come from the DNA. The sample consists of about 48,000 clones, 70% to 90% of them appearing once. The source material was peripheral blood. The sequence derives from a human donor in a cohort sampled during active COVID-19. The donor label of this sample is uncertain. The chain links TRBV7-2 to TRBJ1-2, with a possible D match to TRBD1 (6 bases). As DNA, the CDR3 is TGTGCCAGCAGCTTAAACAGGGACGGGAACTATGGCTACACCTTC. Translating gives CASSLNRDGNYGYTF. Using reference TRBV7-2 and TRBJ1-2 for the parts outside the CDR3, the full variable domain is GAGVSQSPSNKVTEKGKDVELRCDPISGHTALYWYRQSLGQGLEFLIYFQGNSAPDKSGLPSDRFSAERTGGSVSTLTIQRTQQEDSAVYLCASSLNRDGNYGYTFGSGTRLTVV.